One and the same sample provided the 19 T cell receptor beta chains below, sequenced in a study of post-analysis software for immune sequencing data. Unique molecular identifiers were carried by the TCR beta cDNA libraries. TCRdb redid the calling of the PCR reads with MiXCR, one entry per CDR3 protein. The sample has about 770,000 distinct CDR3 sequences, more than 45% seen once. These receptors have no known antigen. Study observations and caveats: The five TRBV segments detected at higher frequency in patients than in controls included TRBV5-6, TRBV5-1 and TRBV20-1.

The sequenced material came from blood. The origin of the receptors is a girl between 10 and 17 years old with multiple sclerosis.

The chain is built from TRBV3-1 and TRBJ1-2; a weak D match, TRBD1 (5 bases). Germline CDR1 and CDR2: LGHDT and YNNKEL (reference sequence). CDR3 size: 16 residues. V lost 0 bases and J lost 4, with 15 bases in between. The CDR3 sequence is CASSQESWGGPYGYTF. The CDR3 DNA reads TGTGCCAGCAGCCAAGAAAGTTGGGGCGGACCCTATGGCTACACCTTC. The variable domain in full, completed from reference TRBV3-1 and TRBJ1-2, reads DTAVSQTPKYLVTQMGNDKSIKCEQNLGHDTMYWYKQDSKKFLKIMFSYNNKELIINETVPNRFSPKSPDKAHLNLHINSLELGDSAVYFCASSQESWGGPYGYTFGSGTRLTVV.

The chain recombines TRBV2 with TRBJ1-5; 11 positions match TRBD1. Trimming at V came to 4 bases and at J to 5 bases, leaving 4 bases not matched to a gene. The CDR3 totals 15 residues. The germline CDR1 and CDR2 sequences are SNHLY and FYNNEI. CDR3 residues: CASSGDRGSDQPQHF. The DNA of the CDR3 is TGTGCCAGCAGTGGGGACAGGGGGTCGGATCAGCCCCAGCATTTT.

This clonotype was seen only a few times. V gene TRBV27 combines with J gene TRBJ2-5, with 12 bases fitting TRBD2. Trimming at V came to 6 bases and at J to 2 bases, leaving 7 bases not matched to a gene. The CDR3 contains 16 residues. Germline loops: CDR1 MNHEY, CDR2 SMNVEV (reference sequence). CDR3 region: CASRTLAGGPQETQYF. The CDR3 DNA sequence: TGTGCCAGCAGAACTCTAGCGGGAGGGCCGCAAGAGACCCAGTACTTC.

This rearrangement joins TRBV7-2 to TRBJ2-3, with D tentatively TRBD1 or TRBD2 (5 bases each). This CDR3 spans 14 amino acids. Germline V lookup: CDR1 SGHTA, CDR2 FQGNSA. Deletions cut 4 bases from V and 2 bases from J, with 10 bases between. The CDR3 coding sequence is TGTGCCAGCAGCTCCCTCGGGACCACAGATACGCAGTATTTT. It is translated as CASSSLGTTDTQYF.

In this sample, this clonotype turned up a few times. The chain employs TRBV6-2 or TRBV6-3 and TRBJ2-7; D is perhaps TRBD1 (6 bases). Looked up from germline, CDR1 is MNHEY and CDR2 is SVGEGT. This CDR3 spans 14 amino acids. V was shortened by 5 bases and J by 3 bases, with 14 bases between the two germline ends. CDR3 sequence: CASSPNRVIYEQYF. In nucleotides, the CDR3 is TGTGCCAGCAGTCCGAACAGGGTGATCTACGAGCAGTACTTC.

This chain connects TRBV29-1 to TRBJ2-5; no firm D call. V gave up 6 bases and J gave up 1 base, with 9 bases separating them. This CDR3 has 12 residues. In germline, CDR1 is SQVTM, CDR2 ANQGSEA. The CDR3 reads CSVLVTQETQYF. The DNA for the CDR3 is TGCAGCGTCTTAGTTACCCAAGAGACCCAGTACTTC. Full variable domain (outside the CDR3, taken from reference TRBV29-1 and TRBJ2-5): SAVISQKPSRDICQRGTSLTIQCQVDSQVTMMFWYRQQPGQSLTLIATANQGSEATYESGFVIDKFPISRPNLTFSTLTVSNMSPEDSSIYLCSVLVTQETQYFGPGTRLLVL.

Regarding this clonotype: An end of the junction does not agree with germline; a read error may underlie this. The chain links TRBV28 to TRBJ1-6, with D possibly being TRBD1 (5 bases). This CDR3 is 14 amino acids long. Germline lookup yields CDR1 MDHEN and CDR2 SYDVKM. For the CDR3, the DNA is TGTGCCAGCACCGGCGGGACTAATAATTTACCCCTCCACTTT. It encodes CASTGGTNNLPLHF.

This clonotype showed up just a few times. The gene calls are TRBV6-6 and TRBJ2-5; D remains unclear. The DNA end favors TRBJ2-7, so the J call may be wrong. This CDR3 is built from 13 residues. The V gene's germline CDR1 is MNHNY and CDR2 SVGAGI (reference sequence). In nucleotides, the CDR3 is TGTGCCAGCAGCCACCCTTCGATCTACGAGCAGTACTTC. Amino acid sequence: CASSHPSIYEQYF.

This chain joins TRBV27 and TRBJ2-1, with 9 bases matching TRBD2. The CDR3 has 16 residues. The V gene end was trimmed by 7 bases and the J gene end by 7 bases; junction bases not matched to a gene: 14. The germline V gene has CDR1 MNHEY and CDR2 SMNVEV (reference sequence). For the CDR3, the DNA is TGTGCCAGCACACCTCGTGGCGGGAGGGCTTTGAATGAGCAGTTCTTC. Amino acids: CASTPRGGRALNEQFF.

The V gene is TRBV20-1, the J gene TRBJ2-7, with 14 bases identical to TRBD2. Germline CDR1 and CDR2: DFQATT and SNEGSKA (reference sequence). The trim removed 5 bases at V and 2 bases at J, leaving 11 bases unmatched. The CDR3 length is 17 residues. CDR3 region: CSAGETSGRGDTYEQYF. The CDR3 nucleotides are TGCAGTGCTGGGGAGACTAGCGGGAGGGGAGATACCTACGAGCAGTACTTC.

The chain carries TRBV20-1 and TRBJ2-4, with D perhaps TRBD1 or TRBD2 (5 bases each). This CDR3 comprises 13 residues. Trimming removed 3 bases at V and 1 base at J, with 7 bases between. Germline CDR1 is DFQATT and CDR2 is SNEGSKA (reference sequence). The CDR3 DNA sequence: TGCAGTGCTAGTGAGGGGGCCAAAAACATTCAGTACTTC. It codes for CSASEGAKNIQYF.

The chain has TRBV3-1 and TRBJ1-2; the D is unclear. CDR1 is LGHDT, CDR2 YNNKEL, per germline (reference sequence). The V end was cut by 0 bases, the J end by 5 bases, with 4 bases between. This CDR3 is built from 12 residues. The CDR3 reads CASSQDWYGYTF. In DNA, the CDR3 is TGTGCCAGCAGCCAAGACTGGTATGGCTACACCTTC.

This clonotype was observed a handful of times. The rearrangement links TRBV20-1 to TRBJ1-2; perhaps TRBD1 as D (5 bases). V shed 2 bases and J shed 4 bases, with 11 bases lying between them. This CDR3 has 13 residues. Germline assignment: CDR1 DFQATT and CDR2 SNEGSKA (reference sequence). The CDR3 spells CSARSRVSYGYTF. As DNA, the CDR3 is TGCAGTGCTAGATCCAGGGTTAGCTATGGCTACACCTTC.

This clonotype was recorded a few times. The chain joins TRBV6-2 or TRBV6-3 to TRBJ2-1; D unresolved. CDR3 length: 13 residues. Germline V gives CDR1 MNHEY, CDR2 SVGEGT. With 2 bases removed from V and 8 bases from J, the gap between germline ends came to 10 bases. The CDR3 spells CASSYLRRDEQFF. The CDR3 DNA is TGTGCCAGCAGTTACCTTAGAAGAGATGAGCAGTTCTTC.

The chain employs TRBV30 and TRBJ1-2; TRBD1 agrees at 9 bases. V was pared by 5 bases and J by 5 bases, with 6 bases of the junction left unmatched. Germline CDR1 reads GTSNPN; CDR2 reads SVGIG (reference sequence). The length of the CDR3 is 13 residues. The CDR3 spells CAWLQGARYGYTF. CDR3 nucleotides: TGTGCCTGGCTACAGGGGGCTCGGTATGGCTACACCTTC. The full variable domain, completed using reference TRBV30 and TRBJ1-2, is SQTIHQWPATLVQPVGSPLSLECTVEGTSNPNLYWYRQAAGRGLQLLFYSVGIGQISSEVPQNLSASRPQDRQFILSSKKLLLSDSGFYLCAWLQGARYGYTFGSGTRLTVV.

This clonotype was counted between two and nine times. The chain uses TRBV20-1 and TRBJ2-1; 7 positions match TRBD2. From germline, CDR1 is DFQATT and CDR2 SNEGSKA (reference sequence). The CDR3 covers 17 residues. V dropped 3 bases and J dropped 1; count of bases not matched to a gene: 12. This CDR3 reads CSASPTRTSNSYNEQFF. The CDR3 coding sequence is TGCAGTGCTAGCCCGACCCGGACTAGTAATTCCTACAATGAGCAGTTCTTC.

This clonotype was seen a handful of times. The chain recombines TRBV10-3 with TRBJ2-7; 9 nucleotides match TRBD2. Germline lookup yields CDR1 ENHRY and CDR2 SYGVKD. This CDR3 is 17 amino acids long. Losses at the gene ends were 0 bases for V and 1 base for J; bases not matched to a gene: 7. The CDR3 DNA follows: TGTGCCATCAGTGAGTCGAAGAGACTAGCGGTTTCCTACGAGCAGTACTTC. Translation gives CAISESKRLAVSYEQYF.

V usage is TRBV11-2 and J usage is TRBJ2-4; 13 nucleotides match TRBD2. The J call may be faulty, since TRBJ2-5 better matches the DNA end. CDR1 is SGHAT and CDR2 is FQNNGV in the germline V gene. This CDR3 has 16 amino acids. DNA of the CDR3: TGTGCCAGCAGCTTAGGTTCACTAGCGGGAGGGGAGACCCAGTACTTC. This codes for CASSLGSLAGGETQYF.

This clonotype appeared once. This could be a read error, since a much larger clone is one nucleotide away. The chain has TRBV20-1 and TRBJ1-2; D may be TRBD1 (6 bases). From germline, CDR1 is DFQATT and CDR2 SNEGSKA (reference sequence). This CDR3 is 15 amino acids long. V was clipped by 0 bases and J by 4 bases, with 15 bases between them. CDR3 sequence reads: CSARDNGRGSYGYTF. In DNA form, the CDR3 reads TGCAGTGCTAGAGATAACGGCAGGGGCAGCTATGGCTACACCTTC.